This is a list of T cell receptor beta chains from one sample in a study of blood T cell repertoires in COVID-19. Method: immunoSEQ multiplex PCR; TCRdb's copy keeps in-frame clones and lacks some. The repertoire holds approximately 240,000 clones, with 85% as singletons. The sequenced sample consisted of peripheral blood. The receptors were gathered from a woman aged 60-70 years with active or convalescent COVID-19. CDR3s include the opening cysteine and the closing phenylalanine or tryptophan. D genes are given only for firm matches. Part of the rows lack a size; the others show once, few, many or a class for expanded clones.

d_gene	j_gene	abundance	v_gene	CDR3aa	CDR3nt
TRBD2	TRBJ2-5	-	TRBV30	CAWSRGLAGIQETQYF	TGTGCCTGGAGCCGGGGACTAGCGGGTATCCAAGAGACCCAGTACTTC
TRBD2	TRBJ2-7	-	TRBV29-1	CSVLGLAGVPGDEQYF	TGCAGCGTTCTGGGACTAGCGGGAGTGCCCGGGGACGAGCAGTACTTC
-	TRBJ2-1	-	TRBV7-2	CASSLGGWPHHNEQFF	TGTGCCAGCAGCTTAGGAGGTTGGCCGCATCACAATGAGCAGTTCTTC
-	TRBJ2-2	-	TRBV21-1	CASSPRTGPSWDTGELFF	TGTGCCAGCAGCCCCCGGACAGGACCATCTTGGGACACCGGGGAGCTGTTTTTT
-	TRBJ2-1	once	TRBV19	CASAWRTLGNEQFF	TGTGCCAGTGCTTGGCGGACTCTAGGGAATGAGCAGTTCTTC
-	TRBJ2-3	-	TRBV12-3/TRBV12-4	CASKRGWTDTQYF	TGTGCCAGCAAAAGGGGGTGGACAGATACGCAGTATTTT
-	TRBJ1-1	-	TRBV21-1	CASSKEEEGSKRGNTEAFF	TGTGCCAGCAGCAAAGAGGAGGAGGGTTCGAAAAGGGGGAACACTGAAGCTTTCTTT
-	TRBJ2-3	-	TRBV27	CASSQGVFTDTQYF	TGTGCCAGCAGCCAAGGAGTATTCACAGATACGCAGTATTTT
-	TRBJ1-2	-	TRBV10-3	CAIRLTSGATGGYGYTF	TGTGCCATCAGACTTACCTCGGGGGCCACGGGAGGCTATGGCTACACCTTC
-	TRBJ2-2	-	TRBV7-8	CASSLVVGQTGELFF	TGTGCCAGCAGCCTCGTCGTTGGTCAGACCGGGGAGCTGTTTTTT
-	TRBJ1-6	-	TRBV6-4	CASSVRAEQIPLHF	TGTGCCAGCAGCGTCAGGGCGGAACAAATACCCCTCCACTTT
-	TRBJ2-1	-	TRBV27	CASRLMAGLKNNEQFF	TGTGCCAGCAGACTCATGGCTGGACTTAAAAACAATGAGCAGTTCTTC
-	TRBJ2-1	-	TRBV19	CASSISGSEQFF	TGTGCCAGTAGTATATCCGGGAGTGAGCAGTTCTTC
-	TRBJ1-5	-	TRBV11-2	CASSLGGGQPQHF	TGTGCCAGCAGCTTAGGCGGGGGTCAGCCCCAGCATTTT
TRBD2	TRBJ2-5	-	TRBV27	CASSGSSGERETQYF	TGTGCCAGCAGTGGAAGTAGCGGGGAAAGGGAGACCCAGTACTTC
-	TRBJ2-5	-	TRBV6-6	CASSYGGTDEETQYF	TGTGCCAGCAGTTACGGGGGGACGGACGAAGAGACCCAGTACTTC
TRBD1	TRBJ1-2	-	TRBV7-9	CASSPRQGHHGYTF	TGTGCCAGCAGCCCCCGACAGGGCCACCATGGCTACACCTTC
TRBD1	TRBJ1-1	-	TRBV5-4	CASSRPGTEKLNTEAFF	TGTGCCAGCAGCAGGCCCGGGACAGAGAAATTGAACACTGAAGCTTTCTTT
TRBD1	TRBJ1-2	-	TRBV19	CASSGDSPYGYTF	TGTGCCAGTAGTGGGGACAGCCCGTATGGCTACACCTTC